This TCR beta chain was found in a study of cytomegalovirus exposure and HLA in healthy donors. Overall study findings and caveats: DRB1 had the most TCR associations and HLA-C the fewest, a later analysis found, with rates varying by HLA locus. Exclusion applied to some V segments, including TRBV6-2 and TRBV6-3, as they were indistinguishable. Most CMV-associated TCR beta chains were later found to appear HLA-restricted.

Samples came from healthy bone marrow donors. As regards this clone: Its antigen is undetermined.

V was clipped by 5 bases and J by 3 bases; unmatched bases: 5. CDR1 is SGHNT and CDR2 is YENEEA in the germline V gene. This CDR3 has 15 residues. PCR used 60 Vbeta primers and 13 Jbeta primers. The protocol was immunoSEQ multiplex PCR, while the TCRdb copy is restricted to in-frame clones and leaves out a portion. There are approximately 220,000 clones in the sample; 70% to 80% occur only once, and roughly 16% lies in the top ten. Sequenced sample: PBMCs. This receptor was obtained from a man aged 35 to 55 in good health and CMV-seronegative. The V call is TRBV11-3, the J call TRBJ2-2, with 8 bases matching TRBD2. CDR3 nucleotide sequence: TGTGCCAGCAGCCCTAGTAGCGGGGACACCGGGGAGCTGTTTTTT. Translating it yields CASSPSSGDTGELFF.